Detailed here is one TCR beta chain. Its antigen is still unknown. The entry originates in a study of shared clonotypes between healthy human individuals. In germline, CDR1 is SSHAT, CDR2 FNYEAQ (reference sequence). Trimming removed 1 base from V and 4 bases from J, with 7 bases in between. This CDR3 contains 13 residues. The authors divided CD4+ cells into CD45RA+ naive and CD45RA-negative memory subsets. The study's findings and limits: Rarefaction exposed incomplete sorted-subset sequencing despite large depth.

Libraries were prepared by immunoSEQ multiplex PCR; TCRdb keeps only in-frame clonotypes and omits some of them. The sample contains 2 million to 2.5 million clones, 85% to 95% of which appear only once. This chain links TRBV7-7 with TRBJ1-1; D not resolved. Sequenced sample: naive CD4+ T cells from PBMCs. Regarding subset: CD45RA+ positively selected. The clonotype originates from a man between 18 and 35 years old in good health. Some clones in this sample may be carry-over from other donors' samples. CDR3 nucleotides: TGTGCCAGCAGCTTAGATCCAGGCACTGAAGCTTTCTTT. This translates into CASSLDPGTEAFF.